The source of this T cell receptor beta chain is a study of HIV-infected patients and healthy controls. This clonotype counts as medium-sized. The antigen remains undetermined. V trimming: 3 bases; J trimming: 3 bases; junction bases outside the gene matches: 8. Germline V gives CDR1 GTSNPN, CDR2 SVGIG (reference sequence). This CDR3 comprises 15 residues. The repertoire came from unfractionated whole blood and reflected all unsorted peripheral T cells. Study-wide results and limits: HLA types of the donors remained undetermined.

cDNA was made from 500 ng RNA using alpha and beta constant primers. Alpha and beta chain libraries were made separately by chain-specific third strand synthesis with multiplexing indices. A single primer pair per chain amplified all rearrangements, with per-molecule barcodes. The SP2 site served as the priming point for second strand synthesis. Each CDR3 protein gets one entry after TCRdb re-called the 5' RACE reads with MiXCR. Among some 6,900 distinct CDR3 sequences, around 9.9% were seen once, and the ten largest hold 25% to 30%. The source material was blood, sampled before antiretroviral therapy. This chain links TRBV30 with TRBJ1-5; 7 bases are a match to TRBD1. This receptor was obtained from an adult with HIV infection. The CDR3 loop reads CAWRDRDRLNQPQHF. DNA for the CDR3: TGTGCCTGGAGAGACCGGGACAGACTCAATCAGCCCCAGCATTTT. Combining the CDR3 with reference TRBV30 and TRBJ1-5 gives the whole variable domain SQTIHQWPATLVQPVGSPLSLECTVEGTSNPNLYWYRQAAGRGLQLLFYSVGIGQISSEVPQNLSASRPQDRQFILSSKKLLLSDSGFYLCAWRDRDRLNQPQHFGDGTRLSIL.